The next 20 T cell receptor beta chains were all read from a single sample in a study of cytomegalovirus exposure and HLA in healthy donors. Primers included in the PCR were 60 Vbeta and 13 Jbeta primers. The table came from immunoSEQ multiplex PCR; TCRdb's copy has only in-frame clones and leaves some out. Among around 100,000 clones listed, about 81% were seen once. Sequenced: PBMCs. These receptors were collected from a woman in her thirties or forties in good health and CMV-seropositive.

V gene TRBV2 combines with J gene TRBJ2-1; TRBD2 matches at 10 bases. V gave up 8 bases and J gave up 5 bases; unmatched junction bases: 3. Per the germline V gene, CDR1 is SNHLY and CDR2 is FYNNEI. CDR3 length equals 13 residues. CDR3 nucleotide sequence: TGTGCCAGCTCTACTAGCGGGAACAATGAGCAGTTCTTC. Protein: CASSTSGNNEQFF.

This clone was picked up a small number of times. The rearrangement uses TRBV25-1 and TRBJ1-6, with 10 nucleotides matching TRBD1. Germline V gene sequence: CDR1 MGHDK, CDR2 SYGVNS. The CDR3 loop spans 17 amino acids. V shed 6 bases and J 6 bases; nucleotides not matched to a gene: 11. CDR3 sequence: CASSLGTGAPGNSPLHF. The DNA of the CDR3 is TGTGCCAGCAGCCTGGGGACAGGGGCGCCGGGTAATTCACCCCTCCACTTT.

Here the CDR3 reads CASSPRDSMNTEAFF. The CDR3 DNA reads TGTGCCAGCAGCCCTCGGGACAGCATGAACACTGAAGCTTTCTTT. V is TRBV6-6 and J is TRBJ1-1, with 7 bases lining up with TRBD1. V was pared by 6 bases and J by 0 bases, with 7 bases of the junction left unmatched. The CDR3 totals 15 residues. Germline CDR1 and CDR2: MNHNY and SVGAGI (reference sequence).

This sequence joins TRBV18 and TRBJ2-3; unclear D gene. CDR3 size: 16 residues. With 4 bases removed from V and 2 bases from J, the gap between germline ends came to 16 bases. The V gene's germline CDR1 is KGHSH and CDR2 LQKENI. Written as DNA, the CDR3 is TGTGCCAGCTCACAGAGACACACCCTTTTCACAGATACGCAGTATTTT. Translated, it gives CASSQRHTLFTDTQYF.

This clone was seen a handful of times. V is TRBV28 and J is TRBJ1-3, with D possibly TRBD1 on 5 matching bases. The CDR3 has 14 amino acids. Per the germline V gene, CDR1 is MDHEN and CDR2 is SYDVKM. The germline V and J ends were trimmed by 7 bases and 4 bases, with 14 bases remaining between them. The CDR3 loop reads CASKPQGGGNTIYF. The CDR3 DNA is TGTGCCAGCAAACCCCAGGGAGGGGGAAACACCATATATTTT.

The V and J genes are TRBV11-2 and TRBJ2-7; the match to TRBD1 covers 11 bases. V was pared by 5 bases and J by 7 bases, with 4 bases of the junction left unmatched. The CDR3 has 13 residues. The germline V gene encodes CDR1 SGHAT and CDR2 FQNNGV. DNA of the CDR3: TGTGCCAGCAGCGGGACAGGGGGTTTGGAGCAGTACTTC. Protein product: CASSGTGGLEQYF.

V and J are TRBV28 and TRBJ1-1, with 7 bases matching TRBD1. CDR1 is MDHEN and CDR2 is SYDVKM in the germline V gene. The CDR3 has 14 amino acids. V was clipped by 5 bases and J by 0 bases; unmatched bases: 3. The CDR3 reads CASSPGQMNTEAFF. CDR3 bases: TGTGCCAGCAGTCCGGGACAGATGAACACTGAAGCTTTCTTT.

The CDR3 here is CASSLGSSGRETQYF. DNA for the CDR3: TGTGCCAGCAGCTTAGGGTCTAGCGGGAGAGAGACCCAGTACTTC. The rearrangement uses TRBV13 and TRBJ2-5, with 10 nucleotides matching TRBD2. This CDR3 spans 15 amino acids. CDR1 PRHDT and CDR2 FYEKMQ come from the germline V gene (reference sequence). V shed 0 bases and J 4 bases; nucleotides not matched to a gene: 2.

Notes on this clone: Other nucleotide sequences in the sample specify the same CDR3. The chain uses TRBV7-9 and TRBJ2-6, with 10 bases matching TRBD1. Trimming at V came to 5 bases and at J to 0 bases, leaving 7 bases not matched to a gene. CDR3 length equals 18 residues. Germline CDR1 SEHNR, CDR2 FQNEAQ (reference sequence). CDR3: CASSPRGQGSSGANVLTF. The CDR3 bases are TGTGCCAGCAGCCCGAGGGGACAGGGGTCCTCTGGGGCCAACGTCCTGACTTTC.

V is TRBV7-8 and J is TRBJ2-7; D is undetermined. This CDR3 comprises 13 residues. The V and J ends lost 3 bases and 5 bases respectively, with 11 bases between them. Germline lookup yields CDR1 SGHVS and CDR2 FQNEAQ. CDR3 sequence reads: CASSFAASNEQYF. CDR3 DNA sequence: TGTGCCAGCAGCTTCGCTGCGAGTAACGAGCAGTACTTC.

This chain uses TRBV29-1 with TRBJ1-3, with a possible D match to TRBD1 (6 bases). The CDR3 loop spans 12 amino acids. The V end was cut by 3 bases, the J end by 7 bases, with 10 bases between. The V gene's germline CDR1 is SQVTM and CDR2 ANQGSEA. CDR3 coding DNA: TGCAGCGTTGAGAGGGGGGGGAACACCATATATTTT. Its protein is CSVERGGNTIYF.

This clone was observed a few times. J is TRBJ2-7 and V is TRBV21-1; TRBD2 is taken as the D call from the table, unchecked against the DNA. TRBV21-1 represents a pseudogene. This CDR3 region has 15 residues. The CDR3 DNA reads TGTGCCAGCAGCAACAAGTGGCGGGTTCCCTACGAGCAGTACTTC. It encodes CASSNKWRVPYEQYF.

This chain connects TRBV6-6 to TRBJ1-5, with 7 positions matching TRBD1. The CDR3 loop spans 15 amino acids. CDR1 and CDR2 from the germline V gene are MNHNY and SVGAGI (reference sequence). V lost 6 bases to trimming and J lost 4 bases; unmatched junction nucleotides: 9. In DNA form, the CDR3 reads TGTGCCAGCAGGGGAAAGGGACAGCAAAATCAGCCCCAGCATTTT. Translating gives CASRGKGQQNQPQHF.

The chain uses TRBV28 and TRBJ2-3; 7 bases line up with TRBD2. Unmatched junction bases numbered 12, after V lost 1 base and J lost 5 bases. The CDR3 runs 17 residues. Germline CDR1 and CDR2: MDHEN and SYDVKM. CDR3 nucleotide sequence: TGTGCCAGCAGTTTATCCCTAGCGGAGGAGGAGGAAGATACGCAGTATTTT. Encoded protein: CASSLSLAEEEEDTQYF.

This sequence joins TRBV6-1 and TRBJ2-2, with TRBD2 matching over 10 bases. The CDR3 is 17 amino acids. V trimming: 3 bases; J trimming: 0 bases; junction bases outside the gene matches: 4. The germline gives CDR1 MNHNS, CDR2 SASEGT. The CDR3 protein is CASSETSGWANTGELFF. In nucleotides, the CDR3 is TGTGCCAGCAGTGAGACTAGCGGGTGGGCGAACACCGGGGAGCTGTTTTTT.

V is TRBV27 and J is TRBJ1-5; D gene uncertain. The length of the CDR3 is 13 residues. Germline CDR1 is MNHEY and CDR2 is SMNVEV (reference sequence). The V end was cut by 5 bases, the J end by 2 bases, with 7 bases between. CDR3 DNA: TGTGCCAGCAGTCCTCGGGGCAATCAGCCCCAGCATTTT. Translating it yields CASSPRGNQPQHF.

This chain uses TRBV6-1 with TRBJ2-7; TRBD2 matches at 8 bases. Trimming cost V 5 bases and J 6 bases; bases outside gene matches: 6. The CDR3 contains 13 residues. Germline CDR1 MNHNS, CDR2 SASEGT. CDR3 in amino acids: CASSFTAGVEQYF. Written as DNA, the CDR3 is TGTGCCAGCAGTTTTACAGCGGGAGTCGAGCAGTACTTC.

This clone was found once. CDR3 protein: CASSKRQGSDTGELFF. Written as DNA, the CDR3 is TGTGCCAGTAGTAAAAGACAGGGGAGTGACACCGGGGAGCTGTTTTTT. The chain combines TRBV19 with TRBJ2-2, with TRBD1 matching 8 bases. Trimming at V came to 4 bases and at J to 3 bases, leaving 7 bases not matched to a gene. CDR3 length equals 16 residues. The germline CDR1 and CDR2 sequences are LNHDA and SQIVND (reference sequence).

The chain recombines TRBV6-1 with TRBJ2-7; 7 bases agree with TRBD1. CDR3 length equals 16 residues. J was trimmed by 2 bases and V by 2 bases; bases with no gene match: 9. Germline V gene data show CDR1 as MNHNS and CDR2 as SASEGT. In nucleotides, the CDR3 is TGTGCCAGCAGTGAAAATCAGGGGGTAAAAGCCTACGAGCAGTACTTC. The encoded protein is CASSENQGVKAYEQYF.

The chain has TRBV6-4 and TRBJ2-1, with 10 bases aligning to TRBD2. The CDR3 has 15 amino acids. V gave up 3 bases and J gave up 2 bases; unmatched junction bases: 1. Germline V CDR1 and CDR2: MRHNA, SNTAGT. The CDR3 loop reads CASSEAGGTYNEQFF. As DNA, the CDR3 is TGTGCCAGCAGTGAAGCGGGAGGGACCTACAATGAGCAGTTCTTC.